This T cell receptor beta chain is drawn from a study of blood T cell repertoires in COVID-19 (TCRdb year 2020). Regarding the study in general: Collaborator samples came from the United States, Italy and Spain and covered acute and convalescent phases of COVID-19. HLA class I and class II types, where available, came from metadata supplied by the sample provider rather than from assay-based typing. The prospective study material was composed of cDNA or gDNA derived from T cells, B-cell-depleted T cells, or PBMCs. The repertoires were released in a freely available public database meant as a resource for research on the immune response to SARS-CoV-2. A de-identified subject ID, COVID-19 status, age in years and sex were almost always included in the sample metadata. Samples came from the ongoing ImmuneRACE study (first 160 participants) plus 1,254 subjects from 6 global collaborators. The dataset comprised deeply sampled blood TCRbeta repertoires from subjects exposed to, actively infected with, or recovered from COVID-19. Study-wide findings and limitations: How much clinical and demographic metadata was included differed by source and by participant, and the metadata was provided uncurated.

Note on this clone: Its antigen is unknown. The record has no base qualities; no much larger clone is one base away.

The immunoSEQ Assay, a bias-controlled multiplex PCR, was used to amplify TCRbeta CDR3 regions from genomic DNA. As for how the authors treated the data: The number of nucleated cells in each sample was estimated from the amplification of reference gene primers within the assay. To quantify the absolute abundance of each unique TCRbeta CDR3 rearrangement, sequence reads were collapsed and filtered. For each sample, productive Simpson clonality was calculated by taking the square root of Simpson's diversity index across productive rearrangements. The immuneACCESS repertoire file appears here via TCRdb, limited to in-frame rearrangements. These files lack a portion of the clones; in checked studies, under half of the deficit traces to unresolved V genes, and the cause of the others is not known. That table gives V, J and clone size, and the DNA gave D and trimming. This sample comprises around 210,000 clones, 80% of them detected only once. 4.5% to 7% of the sample rests with the top ten.

Spanning cysteine to phenylalanine, the CDR3 consists of 12 amino acids. Left in the record is the CDR3 DNA by itself, 36 bases read in frame from the first base. A distance of 11 bases separates the germline ends of V and J, which lose 0 bases and 13 bases respectively. CDR1 SGHRS and CDR2 YFSETQ were looked up in the germline V gene. Whole blood was collected in K2EDTA tubes by collaborating institutions according to the institutions' own protocols. For TCRbeta analysis, collaborators shipped samples in one of three forms: frozen whole blood, isolated PBMCs, or DNA extracted from either of those sample types.

This TCR was sampled from a woman aged 70-85 years with acute or convalescent COVID-19. Sequences were obtained from peripheral blood. The chain joins TRBV5-1 to TRBJ2-1; tentative D gene TRBD1, with 5 bases matching. The CDR3 corresponds to CASSLAGREQFF. The DNA sequence is given as TGCGCCAGCAGCTTGGCGGGCAGGGAACAGTTCTTC. Full variable domain (CDR3 extended with the reference TRBV5-1 and TRBJ2-1 proteins): KAGVTQTPRYLIKTRGQQVTLSCSPISGHRSVSWYQQTPGQGLQFLFEYFSETQRNKGNFPGRFSGRQFSNSRSEMNVSTLELGDSALYLCASSLAGREQFFGPGTRLTVL.